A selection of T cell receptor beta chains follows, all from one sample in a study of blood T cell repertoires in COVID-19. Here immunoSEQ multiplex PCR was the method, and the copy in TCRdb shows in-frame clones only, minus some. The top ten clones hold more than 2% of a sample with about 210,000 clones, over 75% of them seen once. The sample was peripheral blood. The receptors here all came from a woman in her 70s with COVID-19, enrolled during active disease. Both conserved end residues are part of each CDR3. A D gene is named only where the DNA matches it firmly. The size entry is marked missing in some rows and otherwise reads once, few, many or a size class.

CDR3aa: CASSLGLAGVYNEQFF
CDR3nt: TGTGCCAGCAGCTTAGGGCTAGCGGGAGTCTACAATGAGCAGTTCTTC
abundance: few
v_gene: TRBV11-3
d_gene: TRBD2
j_gene: TRBJ2-1

CDR3aa: CASSLDRDTEAFF
CDR3nt: TGTGCCAGCAGCTTAGACAGGGACACTGAAGCTTTCTTT
abundance: NA
v_gene: TRBV7-3
d_gene: TRBD1
j_gene: TRBJ1-1

CDR3aa: CASSNNRGNYGYTF
CDR3nt: TGTGCCAGTAGTAATAACAGGGGGAACTATGGCTACACCTTC
abundance: NA
v_gene: TRBV19
d_gene: TRBD1
j_gene: TRBJ1-2

CDR3aa: CASSRVAGTGFWSEQFF
CDR3nt: TGTGCCAGCAGCCGAGTAGCCGGGACAGGGTTTTGGAGTGAGCAGTTCTTC
abundance: NA
v_gene: TRBV5-8
d_gene: TRBD1
j_gene: TRBJ2-1

CDR3aa: CASSLGTGSYGYTF
CDR3nt: TGTGCCAGCAGCTTAGGCACGGGATCTTATGGCTACACCTTC
abundance: NA
v_gene: TRBV13
d_gene: NA
j_gene: TRBJ1-2

CDR3aa: CASRTTAQPQHF
CDR3nt: TGTGCCAGCAGAACCACAGCTCAGCCCCAGCATTTT
abundance: NA
v_gene: TRBV16
d_gene: NA
j_gene: TRBJ1-5

CDR3aa: CASSPDRGRRETQYF
CDR3nt: TGTGCCAGCAGCCCGGACAGGGGACGGAGGGAGACCCAGTACTTC
abundance: NA
v_gene: TRBV5-4
d_gene: TRBD1
j_gene: TRBJ2-5

CDR3aa: CASSLISGRAVGETQYF
CDR3nt: TGCGCCAGCAGCCTAATTAGCGGGAGGGCCGTTGGAGAGACCCAGTACTTC
abundance: few
v_gene: TRBV4-1
d_gene: TRBD2
j_gene: TRBJ2-5

CDR3aa: CASSYSWGPLGYTF
CDR3nt: TGTGCCAGCAGTTACTCGTGGGGGCCCCTTGGCTACACCTTC
abundance: NA
v_gene: TRBV6-5
d_gene: NA
j_gene: TRBJ1-2

CDR3aa: CATSRGQPLSYNEQFF
CDR3nt: TGTGCCACCAGCAGAGGACAGCCGCTTTCCTACAATGAGCAGTTCTTC
abundance: NA
v_gene: TRBV15
d_gene: NA
j_gene: TRBJ2-1

CDR3aa: CASSLSSRQPEAFF
CDR3nt: TGTGCCAGCAGCCTATCCTCTCGACAGCCTGAAGCTTTCTTT
abundance: NA
v_gene: TRBV6-5
d_gene: NA
j_gene: TRBJ1-1

CDR3aa: CASSQKIAMNTEAFF
CDR3nt: TGTGCCAGCAGTCAGAAGATAGCCATGAACACTGAAGCTTTCTTT
abundance: NA
v_gene: TRBV27
d_gene: NA
j_gene: TRBJ1-1

CDR3aa: CASSVADRPGAEAFF
CDR3nt: TGTGCCAGCAGCGTAGCAGACAGGCCTGGGGCTGAAGCTTTCTTT
abundance: NA
v_gene: TRBV9
d_gene: NA
j_gene: TRBJ1-1

CDR3aa: CASQEPGGTEAFF
CDR3nt: TGCGCCAGCCAAGAACCAGGGGGCACTGAAGCTTTCTTT
abundance: NA
v_gene: TRBV5-1
d_gene: TRBD1
j_gene: TRBJ1-1

CDR3aa: CASSRKEDTEAFF
CDR3nt: TGTGCCAGCAGCCGGAAAGAGGACACTGAAGCTTTCTTT
abundance: NA
v_gene: TRBV7-6
d_gene: NA
j_gene: TRBJ1-1

CDR3aa: CASSLTSRATEAFF
CDR3nt: TGTGCCAGCAGCTTAACGAGCAGGGCGACTGAAGCTTTCTTT
abundance: NA
v_gene: TRBV7-3
d_gene: NA
j_gene: TRBJ1-1

CDR3aa: CASSGSSGDNEQFF
CDR3nt: TGCGCCAGCAGTGGCTCTAGCGGGGACAATGAGCAGTTCTTC
abundance: NA
v_gene: TRBV10-2
d_gene: TRBD2
j_gene: TRBJ2-1

CDR3aa: CSVVSGSYEQYF
CDR3nt: TGCAGCGTTGTATCAGGGTCCTACGAGCAGTACTTC
abundance: NA
v_gene: TRBV29-1
d_gene: NA
j_gene: TRBJ2-7

CDR3aa: CSVRMAGFGYTF
CDR3nt: TGCAGCGTTAGAATGGCAGGGTTTGGCTACACCTTC
abundance: NA
v_gene: TRBV29-1
d_gene: NA
j_gene: TRBJ1-2

CDR3aa: CASSFDRPATEAFF
CDR3nt: TGCGCCAGCAGCTTTGACAGACCTGCCACTGAAGCTTTCTTT
abundance: few
v_gene: TRBV5-1
d_gene: NA
j_gene: TRBJ1-1

CDR3aa: CASSAIRDNNQPQHF
CDR3nt: TGTGCCAGTAGTGCGATCCGGGACAACAATCAGCCCCAGCATTTT
abundance: NA
v_gene: TRBV19
d_gene: NA
j_gene: TRBJ1-5

CDR3aa: CASSLDRARDNEKLFF
CDR3nt: TGTGCCAGCAGCTTGGACAGGGCTCGGGATAATGAAAAACTGTTTTTT
abundance: once
v_gene: TRBV5-6
d_gene: NA
j_gene: TRBJ1-4

CDR3aa: CASSFPTGGNGYTF
CDR3nt: TGTGCCAGCAGCTTTCCGACAGGGGGCAACGGCTACACCTTC
abundance: once
v_gene: TRBV11-2
d_gene: TRBD1
j_gene: TRBJ1-2

CDR3aa: CASGANEQYF
CDR3nt: TGTGCCAGCGGGGCAAATGAGCAGTACTTC
abundance: NA
v_gene: TRBV11-3
d_gene: NA
j_gene: TRBJ2-7

CDR3aa: CASRRNNSPLHF
CDR3nt: TGTGCCAGCAGGAGGAATAATTCACCCCTCCACTTT
abundance: NA
v_gene: TRBV7-9
d_gene: NA
j_gene: TRBJ1-6

CDR3aa: CATSRDRGHSNTGELFF
CDR3nt: TGTGCCACCAGCAGAGATCGAGGACACTCGAACACCGGGGAGCTGTTTTTT
abundance: NA
v_gene: TRBV15
d_gene: NA
j_gene: TRBJ2-2

CDR3aa: CASSPYDLGPWETQYF
CDR3nt: TGTGCCAGCAGCCCCTACGACCTGGGGCCGTGGGAGACCCAGTACTTC
abundance: once
v_gene: TRBV14
d_gene: NA
j_gene: TRBJ2-5

CDR3aa: CASSLDDWTGSNTEAFF
CDR3nt: TGTGCCAGCAGCTTGGATGATTGGACAGGTTCAAACACTGAAGCTTTCTTT
abundance: NA
v_gene: TRBV5-6
d_gene: TRBD1
j_gene: TRBJ1-1

CDR3aa: CASSEGTGGNQPQHF
CDR3nt: TGTGCCAGCAGTGAGGGGACAGGGGGCAATCAGCCCCAGCATTTT
abundance: NA
v_gene: TRBV6-1
d_gene: TRBD1
j_gene: TRBJ1-5

CDR3aa: CASSDKAGEVDTGELFF
CDR3nt: TGTGCCAGCAGCGACAAGGCCGGGGAAGTGGACACCGGGGAGCTGTTTTTT
abundance: NA
v_gene: TRBV7-3
d_gene: NA
j_gene: TRBJ2-2

CDR3aa: CASSLSQGAVLYEQYF
CDR3nt: TGTGCCAGCAGCCTGTCTCAGGGGGCAGTTTTATACGAGCAGTACTTC
abundance: NA
v_gene: TRBV5-5
d_gene: TRBD1
j_gene: TRBJ2-7

CDR3aa: CASSYGTSNVQYF
CDR3nt: TGTGCCAGCAGTTATGGGACTAGCAATGTGCAGTACTTC
abundance: NA
v_gene: TRBV6-2/TRBV6-3
d_gene: TRBD2
j_gene: TRBJ2-7

CDR3aa: CASSSEVGTANSPLHF
CDR3nt: TGCGCCAGCAGCTCGGAGGTCGGGACAGCGAATTCACCCCTCCACTTT
abundance: once
v_gene: TRBV5-1
d_gene: TRBD1
j_gene: TRBJ1-6

CDR3aa: CASSQDYQGYEQFF
CDR3nt: TGCGCCAGCAGCCAAGATTACCAGGGGTATGAGCAGTTCTTC
abundance: NA
v_gene: TRBV4-1
d_gene: NA
j_gene: TRBJ2-1

CDR3aa: CASSIWGQPPNEQFF
CDR3nt: TGTGCCAGTAGTATATGGGGACAGCCCCCCAATGAGCAGTTCTTC
abundance: NA
v_gene: TRBV19
d_gene: TRBD1
j_gene: TRBJ2-1

CDR3aa: CASSQDLVGNTIYF
CDR3nt: TGTGCCAGCAGCCAAGACTTAGTTGGAAACACCATATATTTT
abundance: NA
v_gene: TRBV3-1/TRBV3-2
d_gene: NA
j_gene: TRBJ1-3

CDR3aa: CASSGQGQTYEQYF
CDR3nt: TGTGCCAGCAGCGGCCAAGGACAAACCTACGAGCAGTACTTC
abundance: NA
v_gene: TRBV9
d_gene: NA
j_gene: TRBJ2-7

CDR3aa: CASSSGQVGGNTIYF
CDR3nt: TGTGCCAGCAGTTCCGGACAGGTTGGGGGAAACACCATATATTTT
abundance: NA
v_gene: TRBV6-2/TRBV6-3
d_gene: TRBD1
j_gene: TRBJ1-3

CDR3aa: CATSRDAFRGVGTEAFF
CDR3nt: TGTGCCACCAGCAGAGATGCTTTTCGGGGGGTCGGTACTGAAGCTTTCTTT
abundance: NA
v_gene: TRBV15
d_gene: NA
j_gene: TRBJ1-1

CDR3aa: CAIQGTSGINEQFF
CDR3nt: TGTGCCATCCAGGGGACTAGCGGGATCAATGAGCAGTTCTTC
abundance: few
v_gene: TRBV10-3
d_gene: TRBD2
j_gene: TRBJ2-1

CDR3aa: CASSISGGSNQPQHF
CDR3nt: TGTGCCAGTAGTATCTCGGGAGGTAGCAATCAGCCCCAGCATTTT
abundance: few
v_gene: TRBV19
d_gene: NA
j_gene: TRBJ1-5

CDR3aa: CASSFGDRNTEAFF
CDR3nt: TGCGCCAGCAGCTTTGGGGACAGGAACACTGAAGCTTTCTTT
abundance: NA
v_gene: TRBV5-1
d_gene: TRBD1
j_gene: TRBJ1-1

CDR3aa: CASSFRSQGIDSPLHF
CDR3nt: TGTGCCAGCAGCTTTAGGTCCCAGGGGATTGACTCACCCCTCCACTTT
abundance: NA
v_gene: TRBV7-2
d_gene: NA
j_gene: TRBJ1-6

CDR3aa: CASSLAPVSYNEQFF
CDR3nt: TGCGCCAGCAGCTTGGCCCCCGTCTCCTACAATGAGCAGTTCTTC
abundance: NA
v_gene: TRBV5-1
d_gene: NA
j_gene: TRBJ2-1

CDR3aa: CASSQMSGGNTDTQYF
CDR3nt: TGCGCCAGCAGCCAGATGAGCGGGGGCAACACAGATACGCAGTATTTT
abundance: NA
v_gene: TRBV4-3
d_gene: TRBD2
j_gene: TRBJ2-3

CDR3aa: CASSQTVNSPLHF
CDR3nt: TGTGCCAGTAGTCAGACAGTTAATTCACCCCTCCACTTT
abundance: NA
v_gene: TRBV19
d_gene: NA
j_gene: TRBJ1-6

CDR3aa: CASSLGSNSGTDTQYF
CDR3nt: TGCGCCAGCAGCCTGGGGTCGAACTCTGGCACAGATACGCAGTATTTT
abundance: NA
v_gene: TRBV5-1
d_gene: NA
j_gene: TRBJ2-3

CDR3aa: CASSQPPGQLNTEAFF
CDR3nt: TGCGCCAGCAGCCAGCCCCCGGGACAGTTGAACACTGAAGCTTTCTTT
abundance: NA
v_gene: TRBV4-1
d_gene: TRBD1
j_gene: TRBJ1-1

CDR3aa: CASSLGLAGGDEQYF
CDR3nt: TGTGCCAGCAGCTTAGGACTAGCGGGAGGGGACGAGCAGTACTTC
abundance: few
v_gene: TRBV7-9
d_gene: TRBD2
j_gene: TRBJ2-7

CDR3aa: CASTTHPGLARGNEQFF
CDR3nt: TGTGCCAGTACCACTCACCCGGGACTAGCGAGGGGGAATGAGCAGTTCTTC
abundance: NA
v_gene: TRBV19
d_gene: TRBD2
j_gene: TRBJ2-1

CDR3aa: CASSQGTGNGYTF
CDR3nt: TGTGCCAGCAGCCAAGGGACAGGGAATGGCTACACCTTC
abundance: NA
v_gene: TRBV3-1/TRBV3-2
d_gene: TRBD1
j_gene: TRBJ1-2